This T cell receptor (beta chain) originates from a study of blood T cell repertoires in COVID-19. In Seattle, patients joined the study during active infection and were tracked longitudinally. The CDR3 is made up of 16 amino acids. CDR1 MGHRA and CDR2 YSYEKL come from the germline V gene. The V gene lost 0 bases and the J gene lost 2 bases, with 12 bases spanning the gap. The assay was immunoSEQ multiplex PCR, and TCRdb's table has in-frame clones only and misses some. The data show some 500,000 clones, 70% to 90% seen once. The J gene is TRBJ2-3, the V gene TRBV4-1, with D tentatively TRBD2 (6 bases). Sequencing was performed on peripheral blood. The TCR was taken from a woman aged 50 to 65 with COVID-19, enrolled during active disease. For the CDR3, the DNA is TGCGCCAGCAGCCAAGAGGAGGGGCGGGTCACAGATACGCAGTATTTT. Its translation is CASSQEEGRVTDTQYF.